This entry lists 26 T cell receptor beta chains sequenced from one sample in a study of blood T cell repertoires in COVID-19. The data were produced by immunoSEQ multiplex PCR, yet TCRdb's version contains in-frame clones alone and is incomplete. Of fewer than 100,000 clones listed, around 88% are singletons. The sequenced sample consisted of peripheral blood. These receptors all come from a man in his 60s with acute or convalescent COVID-19.

The V gene is TRBV5-1, the J gene TRBJ2-1, with 10 bases matching TRBD2. V gave up 3 bases and J gave up 5 bases; unmatched junction bases: 5. The germline gives CDR1 SGHRS, CDR2 YFSETQ. This CDR3 spans 15 amino acids. The CDR3 sequence is CASSSGLADHNEQFF. The CDR3 DNA reads as TGCGCCAGCAGCTCAGGACTAGCGGACCACAATGAGCAGTTCTTC.

The chain uses TRBV29-1 and TRBJ1-2; TRBD1 matches 9 bases. J was trimmed by 7 bases and V by 6 bases; bases with no gene match: 12. The CDR3 is 14 amino acids. CDR1 is SQVTM and CDR2 is ANQGSEA in the germline V gene. CDR3 nucleotide sequence: TGCAGCGTCGGGACCTGGGACAGGGCTGCTGGCTACACCTTC. Translated: CSVGTWDRAAGYTF.

DNA for the CDR3: TGTGCCTGTAACCTAGGTTTTCTCTCTGGGGCCAACGTCCTGACTTTC. Translation gives CACNLGFLSGANVLTF. This rearrangement joins TRBV30 to TRBJ2-6; no reliable D call. This CDR3 is 16 amino acids long. CDR1 is GTSNPN, CDR2 SVGIG, per germline (reference sequence). Between the trimmed V and J ends, which lost 6 bases and 0 bases, there was a span of 15 bases.

This chain joins TRBV5-5 and TRBJ1-4; TRBD1 might be the D (5 bases). The CDR3 contains 15 residues. Germline V gene data show CDR1 as SGHKS and CDR2 as YYEKEE (reference sequence). The ends were cut back, 4 bases at V and 5 bases at J, with 15 bases in the middle. CDR3 DNA sequence: TGTGCCAGCAGCCCCGTCGGGGGTAGCAATGAAAAACTGTTTTTT. It specifies CASSPVGGSNEKLFF.

The J gene is TRBJ1-6, the V gene TRBV19; the D gene is possibly TRBD1 (6 bases). The germline V gene encodes CDR1 LNHDA and CDR2 SQIVND (reference sequence). Trimming shortened V by 3 bases and J by 10 bases, and 13 bases separated the two germline ends. CDR3 length: 14 amino acids. The CDR3 reads CASSIRGTESPLHF. For the CDR3, the DNA is TGTGCCAGTAGTATCAGGGGAACTGAATCACCCCTCCACTTT.

V is TRBV27 and J is TRBJ1-2, with TRBD1 identical over 9 bases. In germline, CDR1 is MNHEY, CDR2 SMNVEV (reference sequence). The length of the CDR3 is 14 residues. V was clipped by 5 bases and J by 7 bases; unmatched bases: 8. The CDR3 region is CASSLIQGAGGYTF. As DNA, the CDR3 is TGTGCCAGCAGTCTTATACAGGGGGCGGGTGGCTACACCTTC.

The gene calls are TRBV15 and TRBJ2-2, with D possibly TRBD1 on 5 matching bases. V lost 0 bases to trimming and J lost 0 bases, with 5 bases between them. The CDR3 loop spans 15 amino acids. Looked up from germline, CDR1 is LNHNV and CDR2 is YYDKDF (reference sequence). The CDR3 loop is CATSREQANTGELFF. In nucleotides, the CDR3 is TGTGCCACCAGCAGAGAACAGGCGAACACCGGGGAGCTGTTTTTT.

The V and J genes are TRBV25-1 and TRBJ1-4; D not resolved. The CDR3 is 13 amino acids. The germline V gene has CDR1 MGHDK and CDR2 SYGVNS. V was cut by 8 bases and J by 0 bases, with 7 bases left in between. Here the CDR3 DNA reads TGTGCCAGCTCCCCTACAACTAATGAAAAACTGTTTTTT. Amino acid sequence: CASSPTTNEKLFF.

Here the CDR3 reads CASRPSFGNTIYF. DNA for the CDR3: TGTGCCAGCAGACCGAGTTTTGGAAACACCATATATTTT. V is TRBV2 and J is TRBJ1-3; D is undetermined. The CDR3 is 13 amino acids. From germline, CDR1 is SNHLY and CDR2 FYNNEI. Deletions cut 6 bases from V and 3 bases from J, with 9 bases between.

This chain joins TRBV6-5 and TRBJ1-1; D might be TRBD1 (5 bases). The CDR3 runs to 13 residues. Per germline, CDR1 MNHEY and CDR2 SVGAGI. V gave up 8 bases and J gave up 1 base, with 11 bases separating them. CDR3 in DNA: TGTGCCAGCGAACAGCAGGGGAACACTGAAGCTTTCTTT. Translated: CASEQQGNTEAFF.

A single count supports this clone. The chain employs TRBV10-3 and TRBJ2-2; 10 positions match TRBD2. Germline V gene lookup returns CDR1 ENHRY and CDR2 SYGVKD. This CDR3 has 16 residues. The junction had 8 bases not matched to a gene; V was cut back by 5 bases and J by 5 bases. The CDR3 protein is CAISPNSGGYTGELFF. DNA for the CDR3: TGTGCCATCAGTCCCAATAGCGGGGGGTATACCGGGGAGCTGTTTTTT.

J is TRBJ2-1 and V is TRBV24-1, with 10 bases fitting TRBD2. Germline lookup yields CDR1 KGHDR and CDR2 SFDVKD. Trimming at V came to 9 bases and at J to 8 bases, leaving 6 bases not matched to a gene. The CDR3 loop spans 13 amino acids. The CDR3 coding sequence is TGTGCCACCCAACAGGGACTAGCGCATGAGCAGTTCTTC. Its protein product is CATQQGLAHEQFF.

This chain connects TRBV5-6 to TRBJ2-1, with 10 bases that match TRBD1. The V segment lost 4 bases and the J segment 6 bases; nucleotides outside the gene matches: 7. This CDR3 is 15 amino acids long. CDR1 and CDR2 (germline): SGHDT, YYEEEE. CDR3 residues: CASSPSGQGINEQFF. The CDR3 DNA sequence: TGTGCCAGCAGCCCGTCGGGACAGGGGATCAATGAGCAGTTCTTC.

The chain joins TRBV19 to TRBJ1-1; no firm D call. Between the trimmed V and J ends, which lost 3 bases and 1 base, there was a span of 6 bases. From germline, CDR1 is LNHDA and CDR2 SQIVND (reference sequence). The CDR3 sequence is 13 residues long. The CDR3 sequence is CASSMGRNTEAFF. In nucleotides, the CDR3 is TGTGCCAGTAGTATGGGGAGGAACACTGAAGCTTTCTTT. The variable domain in full, with the rest retrieved from reference TRBV19 and TRBJ1-1, is DGGITQSPKYLFRKEGQNVTLSCEQNLNHDAMYWYRQDPGQGLRLIYYSQIVNDFQKGDIAEGYSVSREKKESFPLTVTSAQKNPTAFYLCASSMGRNTEAFFGQGTRLTVV.

The chain recombines TRBV6-6 with TRBJ2-3, with 7 bases matching TRBD2. J lost 2 bases, V lost 4 bases, and 6 bases had no gene match. This CDR3 region has 15 residues. Germline V lookup: CDR1 MNHNY, CDR2 SVGAGI (reference sequence). CDR3 amino acids: CASSSARENTDTQYF. In DNA form, the CDR3 reads TGTGCCAGCAGTTCGGCGCGGGAGAACACAGATACGCAGTATTTT.

The chain combines TRBV5-4 with TRBJ2-2, with 11 bases fitting TRBD2. Germline CDR1 SGHNT, CDR2 YYREEE (reference sequence). The junction had 9 bases not matched to a gene; V was cut back by 5 bases and J by 6 bases. The CDR3 has 16 residues. CDR3 DNA: TGTGCCAGCAGAGGGTGGGCTAGCGGGAGGCCCGGGGAGCTGTTTTTT. It is translated as CASRGWASGRPGELFF.

This clone was detected a few times. V and J are TRBV5-1 and TRBJ1-1; a possible D gene is TRBD1 (5 bases). V dropped 0 bases and J dropped 1 base, with 7 bases sitting between them. The CDR3 consists of 14 residues. Germline V gene data show CDR1 as SGHRS and CDR2 as YFSETQ. The CDR3 DNA is TGCGCCAGCAGCTTGGGCAGGGAGAACACTGAAGCTTTCTTT. Its protein is CASSLGRENTEAFF.

J is TRBJ1-4 and V is TRBV10-3; D may be TRBD1 (5 bases). Trimming pared 5 bases from V and 8 bases from J, leaving 18 bases between. Germline CDR1 reads ENHRY; CDR2 reads SYGVKD. This CDR3 has 15 residues. CDR3: CAISPSGFSREKLFF. Written as DNA, the CDR3 is TGTGCCATCAGTCCATCAGGGTTTTCTCGCGAAAAACTGTTTTTT.

This rearrangement joins TRBV4-1 to TRBJ2-1; D is undetermined. Germline loops: CDR1 MGHRA, CDR2 YSYEKL. The CDR3 runs to 17 residues. The V end was cut by 0 bases, the J end by 0 bases, with 12 bases between. CDR3: CASSQEVASNSYNEQFF. The CDR3 DNA reads as TGCGCCAGCAGCCAAGAAGTGGCATCGAACTCCTACAATGAGCAGTTCTTC.

The gene calls are TRBV5-1 and TRBJ1-6; 10 bases match TRBD1. V lost 0 bases, J lost 14 bases, and 2 bases stayed unmatched. There are 13 residues in the CDR3. Looked up from germline, CDR1 is SGHRS and CDR2 is YFSETQ. Written as DNA, the CDR3 is TGCGCCAGCAGCTTGGGACAGGGGGCGTCCCTCCACTTT. It codes for CASSLGQGASLHF.

The chain combines TRBV5-1 with TRBJ1-1, with D tentatively TRBD1 (5 bases). Per the germline V gene, CDR1 is SGHRS and CDR2 is YFSETQ. The germline V and J ends were trimmed by 0 bases and 0 bases, with 9 bases remaining between them. CDR3 length: 15 amino acids. CDR3 coding DNA: TGCGCCAGCAGCTTGGGGTGGGGCCTGAACACTGAAGCTTTCTTT. Translation gives CASSLGWGLNTEAFF.

The chain carries TRBV6-2 or TRBV6-3 and TRBJ1-2; D ambiguous. Between the trimmed V and J ends, which lost 4 bases and 1 base, there was a span of 7 bases. The CDR3 totals 13 residues. Germline-derived CDR1 and CDR2 are MNHEY and SVGEGT. The CDR3 DNA reads TGTGCCAGCAGTTTTGAGGGTAACTATGGCTACACCTTC. As protein: CASSFEGNYGYTF.

This chain connects TRBV6-5 to TRBJ2-1; 9 bases agree with TRBD2. Germline V gives CDR1 MNHEY, CDR2 SVGAGI. The CDR3 runs 12 residues. Losses at the gene ends were 6 bases for V and 10 bases for J; bases not matched to a gene: 4. The chain's CDR3 is CASSSTSGEQFF. In DNA form, the CDR3 reads TGTGCCAGCAGCTCGACTAGCGGCGAGCAGTTCTTC.

The V gene is TRBV7-9, the J gene TRBJ1-6; D perhaps matches TRBD1 (6 bases). Germline V gene lookup returns CDR1 SEHNR and CDR2 FQNEAQ (reference sequence). V lost 1 base and J 5 bases, leaving 6 bases between the germline ends. The CDR3 spans 14 residues. The CDR3 spells CASSLGTDNSPLHF. As DNA, the CDR3 is TGTGCCAGCAGCTTAGGGACAGATAATTCACCCCTCCACTTT.

The chain joins TRBV6-5 to TRBJ2-5, with 7 bases fitting TRBD1. The germline V gene encodes CDR1 MNHEY and CDR2 SVGAGI. Germline trimming cut 6 bases from V and 3 bases from J; bases unmatched to any gene: 7. The CDR3 length is 14 residues. CDR3 sequence: CASSSAGTEETQYF. CDR3 DNA: TGTGCCAGCAGCTCCGCCGGGACAGAAGAGACCCAGTACTTC.

This clone was observed a handful of times. This CDR3 is also generated by other DNA sequences in the sample. V usage is TRBV14 and J usage is TRBJ1-1, with 7 bases identical to TRBD1. Germline CDR1 and CDR2: SGHDN and FVKESK. The J segment lost 1 base and the V segment lost 4 bases, leaving 3 bases of the junction unmatched. This CDR3 has 14 residues. CDR3 amino acids: CASSRQGWNTEAFF. CDR3 DNA: TGTGCCAGCAGCCGACAGGGTTGGAACACTGAAGCTTTCTTT. The full variable domain, in which reference TRBV14 and TRBJ1-1 provide the parts outside the CDR3, is EAGVTQFPSHSVIEKGQTVTLRCDPISGHDNLYWYRRVMGKEIKFLLHFVKESKQDESGMPNNRFLAERTGGTYSTLKVQPAELEDSGVYFCASSRQGWNTEAFFGQGTRLTVV.